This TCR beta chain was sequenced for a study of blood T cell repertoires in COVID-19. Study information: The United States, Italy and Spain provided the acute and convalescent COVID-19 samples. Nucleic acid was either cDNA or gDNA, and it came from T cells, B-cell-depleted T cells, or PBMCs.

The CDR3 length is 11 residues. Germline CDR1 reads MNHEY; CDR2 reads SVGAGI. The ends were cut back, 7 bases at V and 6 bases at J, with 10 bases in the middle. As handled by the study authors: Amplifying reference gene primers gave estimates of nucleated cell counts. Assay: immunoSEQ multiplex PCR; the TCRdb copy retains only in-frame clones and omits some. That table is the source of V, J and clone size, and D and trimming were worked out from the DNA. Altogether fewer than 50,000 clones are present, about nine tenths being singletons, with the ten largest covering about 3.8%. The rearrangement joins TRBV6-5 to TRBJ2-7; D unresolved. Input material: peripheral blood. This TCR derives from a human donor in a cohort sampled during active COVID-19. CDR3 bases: TGTGCCAGCAACCAGTTTGGCGAGCAGTACTTC. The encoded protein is CASNQFGEQYF.